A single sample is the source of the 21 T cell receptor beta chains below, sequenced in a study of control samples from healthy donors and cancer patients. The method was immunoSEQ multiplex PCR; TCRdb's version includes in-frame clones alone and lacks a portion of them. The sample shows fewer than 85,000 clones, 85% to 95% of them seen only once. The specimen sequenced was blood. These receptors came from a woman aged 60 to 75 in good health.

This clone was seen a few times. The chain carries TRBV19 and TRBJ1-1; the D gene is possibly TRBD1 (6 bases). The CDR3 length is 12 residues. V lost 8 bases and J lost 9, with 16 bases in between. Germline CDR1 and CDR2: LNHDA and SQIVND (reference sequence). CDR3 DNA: TGTGCCAGTCGAAAATCAGGGGCACAAGCTTTCTTT. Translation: CASRKSGAQAFF.

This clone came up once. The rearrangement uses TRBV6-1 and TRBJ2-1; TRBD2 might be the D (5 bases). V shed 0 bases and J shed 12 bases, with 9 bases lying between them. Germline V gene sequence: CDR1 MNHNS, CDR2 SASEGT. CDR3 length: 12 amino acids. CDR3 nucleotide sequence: TGTGCCAGCAGTGAAGCGGGAGAATGGCAGTTCTTC. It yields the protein CASSEAGEWQFF.

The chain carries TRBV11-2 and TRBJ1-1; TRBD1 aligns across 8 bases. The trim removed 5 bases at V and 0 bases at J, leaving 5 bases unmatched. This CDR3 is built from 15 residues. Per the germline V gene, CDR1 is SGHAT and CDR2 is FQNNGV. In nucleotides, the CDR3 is TGTGCCAGCAGCAAATTACAGGGGGTGAACACTGAAGCTTTCTTT. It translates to CASSKLQGVNTEAFF.

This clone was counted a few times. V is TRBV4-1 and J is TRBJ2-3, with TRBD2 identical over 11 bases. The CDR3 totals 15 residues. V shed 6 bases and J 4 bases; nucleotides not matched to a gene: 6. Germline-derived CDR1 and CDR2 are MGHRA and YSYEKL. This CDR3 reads CASRRTSGGPDTQYF. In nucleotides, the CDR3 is TGCGCCAGCAGGCGAACTAGCGGGGGCCCAGATACGCAGTATTTT.

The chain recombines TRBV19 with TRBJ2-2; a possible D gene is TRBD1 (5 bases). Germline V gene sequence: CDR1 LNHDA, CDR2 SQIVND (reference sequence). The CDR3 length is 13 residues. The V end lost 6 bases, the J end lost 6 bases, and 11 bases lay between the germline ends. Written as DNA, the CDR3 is TGTGCCAGTAGGACAGACACGTCCGGGGAGCTGTTTTTT. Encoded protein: CASRTDTSGELFF. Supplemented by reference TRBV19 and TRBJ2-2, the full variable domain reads DGGITQSPKYLFRKEGQNVTLSCEQNLNHDAMYWYRQDPGQGLRLIYYSQIVNDFQKGDIAEGYSVSREKKESFPLTVTSAQKNPTAFYLCASRTDTSGELFFGEGSRLTVL.

CDR3 sequence reads: CASSLTGDQPQHF. CDR3 in DNA: TGTGCCAGCAGTTTGACAGGGGATCAGCCCCAGCATTTT. The chain has TRBV28 and TRBJ1-5, with TRBD1 matching 8 bases. The germline gives CDR1 MDHEN, CDR2 SYDVKM. The CDR3 has 13 residues. V shed 3 bases and J 5 bases; nucleotides not matched to a gene: 0. Using reference TRBV28 and TRBJ1-5 for the parts outside the CDR3, the full variable domain is DVKVTQSSRYLVKRTGEKVFLECVQDMDHENMFWYRQDPGLGLRLIYFSYDVKMKEKGDIPEGYSVSREKKERFSLILESASTNQTSMYLCASSLTGDQPQHFGDGTRLSIL.

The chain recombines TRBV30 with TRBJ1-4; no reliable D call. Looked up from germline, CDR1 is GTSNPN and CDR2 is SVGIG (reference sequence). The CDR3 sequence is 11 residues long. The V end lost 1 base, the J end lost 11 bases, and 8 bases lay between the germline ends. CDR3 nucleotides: TGTGCCTGGAGTGACAAACTTAAACTGTTTTTT. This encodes CAWSDKLKLFF.

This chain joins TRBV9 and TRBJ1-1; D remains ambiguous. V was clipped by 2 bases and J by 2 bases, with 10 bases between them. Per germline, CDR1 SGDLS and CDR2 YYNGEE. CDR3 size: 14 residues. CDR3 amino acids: CASSVAPDNTEAFF. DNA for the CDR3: TGTGCCAGCAGCGTTGCTCCAGACAACACTGAAGCTTTCTTT.

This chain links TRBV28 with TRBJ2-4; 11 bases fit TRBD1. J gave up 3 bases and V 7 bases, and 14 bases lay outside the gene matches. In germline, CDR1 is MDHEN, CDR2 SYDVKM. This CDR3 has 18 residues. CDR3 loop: CASKTPGQGESIKNIQYF. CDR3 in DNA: TGTGCCAGCAAAACTCCGGGACAGGGGGAATCAATCAAAAACATTCAGTACTTC.

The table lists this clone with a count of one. CDR3 sequence: CASSLKRGYNEKLFF. The CDR3 nucleotides read TGTGCCAGTAGTCTAAAACGGGGGTATAATGAAAAACTGTTTTTT. The rearrangement uses TRBV19 and TRBJ1-4; D perhaps matches TRBD1 (5 bases). V lost 5 bases, J lost 4 bases, and 14 bases lay in between. Looked up from germline, CDR1 is LNHDA and CDR2 is SQIVND (reference sequence). The CDR3 has 15 residues.

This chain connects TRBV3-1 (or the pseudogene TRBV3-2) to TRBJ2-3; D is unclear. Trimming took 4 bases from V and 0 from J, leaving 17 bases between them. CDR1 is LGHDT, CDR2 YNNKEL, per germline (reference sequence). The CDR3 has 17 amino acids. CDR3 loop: CASSLGSSSRSTDTQYF. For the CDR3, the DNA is TGTGCCAGCAGCCTAGGGTCGTCTTCCAGGAGCACAGATACGCAGTATTTT.

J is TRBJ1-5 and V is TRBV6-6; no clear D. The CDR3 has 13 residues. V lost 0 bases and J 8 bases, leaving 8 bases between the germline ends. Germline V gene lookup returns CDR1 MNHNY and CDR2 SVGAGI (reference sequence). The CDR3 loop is CASSYSAREPQHF. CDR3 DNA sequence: TGTGCCAGCAGTTACTCGGCTCGGGAGCCCCAGCATTTT.

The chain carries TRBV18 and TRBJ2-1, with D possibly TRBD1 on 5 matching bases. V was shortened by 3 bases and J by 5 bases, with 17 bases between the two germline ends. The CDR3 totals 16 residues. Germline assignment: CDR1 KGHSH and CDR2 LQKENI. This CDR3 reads CASSPGRVGENNEQFF. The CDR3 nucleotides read TGTGCCAGCTCACCGGGCAGGGTCGGAGAAAACAATGAGCAGTTCTTC.

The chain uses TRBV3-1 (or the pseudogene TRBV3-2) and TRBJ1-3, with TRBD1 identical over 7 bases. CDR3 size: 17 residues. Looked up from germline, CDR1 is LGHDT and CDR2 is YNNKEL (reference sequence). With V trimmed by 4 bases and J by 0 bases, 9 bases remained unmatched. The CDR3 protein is CASSPQGVLHSGNTIYF. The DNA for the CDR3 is TGTGCCAGCAGCCCCCAGGGGGTGCTCCACTCTGGAAACACCATATATTTT.

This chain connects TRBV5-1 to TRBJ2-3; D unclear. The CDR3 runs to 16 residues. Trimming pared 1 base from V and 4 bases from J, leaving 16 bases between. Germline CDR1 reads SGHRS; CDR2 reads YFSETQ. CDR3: CASSLIPRTRPDTQYF. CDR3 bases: TGCGCCAGCAGCTTGATCCCTAGAACTCGCCCAGATACGCAGTATTTT.

Here the CDR3 DNA reads TGTGCCAGTAGTTTAAGACAGGGGCACTCCTACGAGCAGTACTTC. Translating it yields CASSLRQGHSYEQYF. V is TRBV19 and J is TRBJ2-7; 8 bases map to TRBD1. CDR3 size: 15 residues. V lost 5 bases to trimming and J lost 0 bases; unmatched junction nucleotides: 6. Per the germline V gene, CDR1 is LNHDA and CDR2 is SQIVND (reference sequence).

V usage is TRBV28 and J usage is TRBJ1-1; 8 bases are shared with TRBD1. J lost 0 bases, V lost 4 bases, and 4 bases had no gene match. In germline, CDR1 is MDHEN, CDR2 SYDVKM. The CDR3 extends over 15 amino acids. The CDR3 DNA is TGTGCCAGCAGTTCGAACAGGGGGTTGAACACTGAAGCTTTCTTT. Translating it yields CASSSNRGLNTEAFF.

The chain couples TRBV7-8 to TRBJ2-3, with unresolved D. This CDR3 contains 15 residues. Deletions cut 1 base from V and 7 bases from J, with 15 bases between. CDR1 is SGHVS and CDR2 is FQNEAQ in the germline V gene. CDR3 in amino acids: CASSLDPTGGYTQYF. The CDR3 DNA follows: TGTGCCAGCAGCTTAGACCCCACCGGCGGTTATACGCAGTATTTT.

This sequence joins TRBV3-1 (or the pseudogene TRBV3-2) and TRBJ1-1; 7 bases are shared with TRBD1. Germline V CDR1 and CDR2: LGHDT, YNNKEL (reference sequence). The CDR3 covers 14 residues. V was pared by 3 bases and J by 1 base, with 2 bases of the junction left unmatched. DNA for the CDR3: TGTGCCAGCAGCCACCGGGACAGGAACACTGAAGCTTTCTTT. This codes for CASSHRDRNTEAFF.

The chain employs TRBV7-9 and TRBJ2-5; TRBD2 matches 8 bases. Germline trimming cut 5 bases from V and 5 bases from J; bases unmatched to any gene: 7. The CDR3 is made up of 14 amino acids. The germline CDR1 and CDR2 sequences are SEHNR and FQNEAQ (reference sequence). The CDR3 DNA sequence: TGTGCCAGCAGCCGATCTCGACTAGCGGAGACCCAGTACTTC. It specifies CASSRSRLAETQYF.

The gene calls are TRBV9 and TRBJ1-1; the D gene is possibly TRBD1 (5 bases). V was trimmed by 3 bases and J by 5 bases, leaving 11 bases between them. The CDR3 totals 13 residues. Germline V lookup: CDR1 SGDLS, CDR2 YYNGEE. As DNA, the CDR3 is TGTGCCAGCAGCGCAGGGCCCGGGACTGAAGCTTTCTTT. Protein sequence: CASSAGPGTEAFF.